These T cell receptor beta chains were read from a single sample in a study of memory CD4+ T cells and cytomegalovirus serostatus. Libraries were prepared by immunoSEQ multiplex PCR; TCRdb keeps only in-frame clonotypes and omits some of them. The data hold 50,000 or so clones, with 65% to 80% observed a single time. The sequencing sample was made of memory CD4+ T cells from blood. All receptors derive from an adult in good health and CMV-seronegative. Each CDR3 is given without its conserved first and last residue. The D gene is left open where the match is weak. The size field is filled for only some rows; it gives once, few, many or a size class.

clone_size: .
j_call: TRBJ2-7
v_call: TRBV11-2
d_call: .
cdr3_aa: ASSWYEDTEQY

clone_size: .
j_call: TRBJ2-7
v_call: TRBV2
d_call: .
cdr3_aa: ASQTVGVDYEQY

clone_size: .
j_call: TRBJ2-2
v_call: TRBV9
d_call: TRBD2
cdr3_aa: ASSAHSGSNTGELF

clone_size: .
j_call: TRBJ2-5
v_call: TRBV7-9
d_call: .
cdr3_aa: ASSLAGRGTQY

clone_size: once
j_call: TRBJ2-4
v_call: TRBV7-8
d_call: .
cdr3_aa: ASSHGQNKNIQY

clone_size: .
j_call: TRBJ2-3
v_call: TRBV5-1
d_call: TRBD1
cdr3_aa: ASSLDRGGTDTQY

clone_size: .
j_call: TRBJ1-1
v_call: TRBV6-4
d_call: .
cdr3_aa: ASRGRPENTEAF

clone_size: .
j_call: TRBJ2-1
v_call: TRBV5-1
d_call: TRBD1
cdr3_aa: ASSLAQGSYNEQF

clone_size: .
j_call: TRBJ1-1
v_call: TRBV2
d_call: .
cdr3_aa: ASRLTGMNTEAF

clone_size: .
j_call: TRBJ2-1
v_call: TRBV6-1
d_call: TRBD1
cdr3_aa: ASEDRGLNNEQF

clone_size: .
j_call: TRBJ2-5
v_call: TRBV11-2
d_call: TRBD1
cdr3_aa: ASSLTGLGYQETQY

clone_size: .
j_call: TRBJ1-1
v_call: TRBV6-1
d_call: .
cdr3_aa: ASRTGFMNTEAF

clone_size: .
j_call: TRBJ2-5
v_call: TRBV5-6
d_call: .
cdr3_aa: ASSCNDETQY

clone_size: .
j_call: TRBJ1-2
v_call: TRBV13
d_call: TRBD1
cdr3_aa: ASSFNRGRDGYT

clone_size: .
j_call: TRBJ1-1
v_call: TRBV9
d_call: TRBD1
cdr3_aa: ASSVGPPGGNTEAF

clone_size: .
j_call: TRBJ1-1
v_call: TRBV6-5
d_call: TRBD1
cdr3_aa: ASGRRGGNTEAF

clone_size: .
j_call: TRBJ2-6
v_call: TRBV7-2
d_call: .
cdr3_aa: ASSLAGTGANVLT

clone_size: few
j_call: TRBJ1-3
v_call: TRBV28
d_call: .
cdr3_aa: ATMTDPASGNTIY

clone_size: .
j_call: TRBJ1-5
v_call: TRBV27
d_call: TRBD1
cdr3_aa: ASSPIRTGNNQPQH

clone_size: few
j_call: TRBJ1-4
v_call: TRBV5-1
d_call: TRBD1
cdr3_aa: ASSLQGAQGKLF

clone_size: .
j_call: TRBJ2-7
v_call: TRBV5-1
d_call: .
cdr3_aa: ASSVVGYEQY

clone_size: .
j_call: TRBJ2-7
v_call: TRBV18
d_call: .
cdr3_aa: ASSLRTWEDEQY

clone_size: .
j_call: TRBJ2-7
v_call: TRBV2
d_call: .
cdr3_aa: ASRRSYEQY

clone_size: .
j_call: TRBJ1-5
v_call: TRBV23-1
d_call: .
cdr3_aa: ASSQSVGDFENQPQH

clone_size: .
j_call: TRBJ2-5
v_call: TRBV7-2
d_call: .
cdr3_aa: ASSPEPRLGGETQY

clone_size: .
j_call: TRBJ2-7
v_call: TRBV4-1
d_call: TRBD1
cdr3_aa: ASSQVPLLRGPLGEQY

clone_size: .
j_call: TRBJ2-1
v_call: TRBV27
d_call: .
cdr3_aa: ASTGRLGRKRIYNEQF

clone_size: .
j_call: TRBJ1-1
v_call: TRBV5-1
d_call: TRBD1
cdr3_aa: ASSSTGLNTEAF

clone_size: once
j_call: TRBJ2-3
v_call: TRBV12-5
d_call: .
cdr3_aa: ASGLISQGYRTDTQY

clone_size: few
j_call: TRBJ2-7
v_call: TRBV18
d_call: TRBD2
cdr3_aa: ASSPRGLAYEQY

clone_size: .
j_call: TRBJ2-1
v_call: TRBV11-2
d_call: .
cdr3_aa: ASSLAGSRGDEQF

clone_size: .
j_call: TRBJ1-4
v_call: TRBV5-1
d_call: TRBD1
cdr3_aa: ASSSGSRGLNEKLF

clone_size: .
j_call: TRBJ2-7
v_call: TRBV6-1
d_call: TRBD2
cdr3_aa: ASSEAHIAGTPDEQY

clone_size: .
j_call: TRBJ1-5
v_call: TRBV6-1
d_call: .
cdr3_aa: ASSEKRQPQH

clone_size: .
j_call: TRBJ2-7
v_call: TRBV19
d_call: TRBD2
cdr3_aa: ASSTSGSSYEQY

clone_size: .
j_call: TRBJ2-7
v_call: TRBV7-2
d_call: .
cdr3_aa: ASRIPGPSSYEQY

clone_size: .
j_call: TRBJ2-1
v_call: TRBV19
d_call: .
cdr3_aa: ASSERWVTEQF

clone_size: .
j_call: TRBJ2-6
v_call: TRBV5-1
d_call: .
cdr3_aa: ASSLTGPGANVLT

clone_size: once
j_call: TRBJ2-2
v_call: TRBV4-1
d_call: .
cdr3_aa: ASSQVSTGGELF

clone_size: .
j_call: TRBJ2-1
v_call: TRBV29-1
d_call: .
cdr3_aa: SAGGNEQF

clone_size: .
j_call: TRBJ2-1
v_call: TRBV7-2
d_call: TRBD2
cdr3_aa: ASSRTSGRMNEQF